This entry is about one T cell receptor beta chain. Its cognate antigen is unknown. These data are taken from a study of cytomegalovirus exposure and HLA in healthy donors. On the study more broadly: Samples from HLA-typed donors yielded about 85 million unique TCRs in an early data release.

General observations from the study: Within the data, a cluster of highly shared sequence variants was likely a sequencing artifact. The dataset shows that most TCR sequences were rare, while some public TCRs occurred in many donors.

PCR employed 60 Vbeta and 13 Jbeta primers. Profiled with immunoSEQ multiplex PCR; TCRdb holds only in-frame clones, not every one. This table lists 140,000 to 150,000 clones. This clonotype originated in a male donor in good health and CMV-seronegative. The specimen sequenced was PBMCs.

The CDR3 is CASSIDLGRNYGYTF. CDR3 bases: TGTGCCAGTAGTATAGATCTGGGGCGAAACTATGGCTACACCTTC. The chain has TRBV19 and TRBJ1-2, with a possible D match to TRBD1 (5 bases). Germline lookup yields CDR1 LNHDA and CDR2 SQIVND (reference sequence). This CDR3 comprises 15 residues. The V gene lost 0 bases and the J gene lost 2 bases, with 10 bases spanning the gap.